The rows below give T cell receptor beta chains drawn from one sample of a study of T cell repertoires in cytomegalovirus infection. In TCRdb, the reads were re-called with MiXCR into one record per CDR3 protein. The sample carries a few hundred thousand distinct CDR3 sequences, 15% to 20% recorded once. The sample comprised CD8+ T cells from PBMCs. The receptors derive from a human donor in good health (CMV status not recorded). Some clones in this sample may be carry-over from other donors' samples. Each CDR3 is given with its conserved first and last residue. The D gene is left open where the match is weak. A clone size is listed for some rows: how often the clone was seen (once, few, many), or a class if it is expanded.

j_call | v_call | clone_size | d_call | cdr3_aa | cdr3_nt
TRBJ2-5 | TRBV18 | few | TRBD2 | CASSLGRLAGQETQYF | TGTGCCAGCTCACTAGGAAGACTAGCGGGGCAAGAGACCCAGTACTTC
TRBJ2-1 | TRBV6-2/TRBV6-3 | . | TRBD2 | CASRTAGGLSNEQFF | TGTGCCAGCAGAACAGCGGGGGGGCTCTCCAATGAGCAGTTCTTC
TRBJ1-1 | TRBV7-2 | many | TRBD1 | CASSTTGAGTEAFF | TGTGCCAGCAGCACAACAGGGGCGGGCACTGAAGCTTTCTTT
TRBJ2-1 | TRBV7-9 | many | . | CASSTGQEQFF | TGTGCCAGCAGTACAGGACAGGAGCAGTTCTTC
TRBJ1-4 | TRBV7-4 | few | . | CASSPGGGREKLFF | TGTGCCAGCAGCCCCGGGGGGGGACGTGAAAAACTGTTTTTT
TRBJ2-7 | TRBV27 | . | . | CASSLGGRTYEQYF | TGTGCCAGCAGCCTCGGGGGAAGGACCTACGAGCAGTACTTC
TRBJ1-1 | TRBV7-8 | many | . | CASTPGGGERAEAFF | TGTGCCAGCACCCCGGGGGGTGGTGAGCGGGCTGAAGCTTTCTTT
TRBJ2-3 | TRBV5-5 | . | . | CASSLLGATDTQYF | TGTGCCAGCAGCTTGCTTGGGGCGACTGATACGCAGTATTTT
TRBJ1-4 | TRBV2 | . | . | CASRQGAPNEKLFF | TGTGCCAGCAGACAGGGAGCCCCCAATGAAAAACTGTTTTTT
TRBJ2-7 | TRBV9 | . | . | CASARDGGLEQYF | TGTGCCAGCGCAAGGGACGGCGGCCTAGAGCAGTACTTC
TRBJ2-1 | TRBV9 | few | . | CASSVGVYNEQFF | TGTGCCAGCAGCGTTGGGGTCTACAATGAGCAGTTCTTC
TRBJ2-1 | TRBV11-2 | many | TRBD1 | CASSTYRGEIYNEQFF | TGTGCCAGCAGCACTTACAGGGGGGAAATCTACAATGAGCAGTTCTTC
TRBJ1-1 | TRBV13 | . | . | CASSPMFVFF | TGTGCCAGCAGCCCGATGTTTGTTTTCTTT
TRBJ1-4 | TRBV7-9 | . | . | CASRQARGEPTNEKLFF | TGTGCCAGCAGACAAGCGCGGGGAGAACCCACGAATGAAAAACTGTTTTTT
TRBJ1-5 | TRBV12-3/TRBV12-4 | many | . | CASSVGEANQPQHF | TGTGCCAGCAGTGTGGGTGAGGCCAATCAGCCCCAGCATTTT
TRBJ2-7 | TRBV6-2/TRBV6-3 | . | . | CASTPGHNYEQYF | TGTGCCAGCACCCCGGGACATAACTACGAGCAGTACTTC
TRBJ1-2 | TRBV4-2 | many | TRBD1 | CASSQELGSTGGRGSYGYTF | TGTGCCAGCAGCCAAGAACTTGGGTCGACAGGGGGACGGGGCAGCTATGGCTACACCTTC
TRBJ2-1 | TRBV7-9 | once | . | CASSPYETQYNEQFF | TGTGCCAGCAGCCCATACGAGACCCAATACAATGAGCAGTTCTTC
TRBJ2-7 | TRBV15 | few | . | CATSRDESEEQYF | TGTGCCACCAGCAGAGATGAGTCAGAGGAGCAGTACTTC
TRBJ2-1 | TRBV6-5 | many | TRBD1 | CASSKHRGSGNEQFF | TGTGCCAGCAGTAAACACAGGGGATCTGGCAATGAGCAGTTCTTC
TRBJ2-7 | TRBV12-3/TRBV12-4 | many | . | CASTQGPYEQYF | TGTGCCAGCACCCAAGGGCCCTACGAGCAGTACTTC
TRBJ1-5 | TRBV7-8 | many | . | CASSPTHGDLDQPQHF | TGTGCCAGCAGCCCTACGCATGGGGATTTGGATCAGCCCCAGCATTTT
TRBJ1-5 | TRBV6-6 | many | TRBD1 | CASAGTGEYSNQPQHF | TGTGCCTCCGCCGGGACAGGGGAATATAGCAATCAGCCCCAGCATTTT
TRBJ1-1 | TRBV7-9 | many | TRBD1 | CASSNQGADTEAFF | TGTGCCAGCAGCAATCAGGGGGCTGACACTGAAGCTTTCTTT
TRBJ1-5 | TRBV7-6 | many | . | CASSLEKGEDQPQHF | TGTGCCAGCAGCTTAGAGAAGGGGGAAGATCAGCCCCAGCATTTT
TRBJ1-2 | TRBV7-9 | many | . | CASKMEESYGYTF | TGTGCCAGCAAGATGGAAGAGAGCTATGGCTACACCTTC
TRBJ1-4 | TRBV5-1 | . | . | CASSLASAGEDEKLFF | TGCGCCAGCAGCTTGGCCAGTGCAGGGGAGGATGAAAAACTGTTTTTT
TRBJ2-1 | TRBV5-1 | . | TRBD1 | CASSSTSTGRSYNEQFF | TGCGCCAGCAGCTCCACCTCGACAGGGCGCTCCTACAATGAGCAGTTCTTC
TRBJ2-3 | TRBV12-3/TRBV12-4 | . | TRBD2 | CASSMTSGVSDTQYF | TGTGCCAGCAGTATGACTAGCGGGGTTTCAGATACGCAGTATTTT
TRBJ2-6 | TRBV7-9 | few | . | CASSSRDGSSGANVLTF | TGTGCCAGCAGCTCCCGGGACGGAAGCTCTGGGGCCAACGTCCTGACTTTC
TRBJ2-3 | TRBV11-2 | many | TRBD2 | CASNLRVTSGGPRTDTQYF | TGTGCCAGCAACCTGAGGGTGACTAGCGGGGGGCCGAGGACAGATACGCAGTATTTT
TRBJ2-2 | TRBV2 | . | . | CASSREIQGTQTGELFF | TGTGCCAGCAGCCGGGAGATTCAGGGAACGCAAACCGGGGAGCTGTTTTTT
TRBJ1-3 | TRBV7-9 | many | . | CASSLELLSGNTIYF | TGTGCCAGCAGCTTAGAACTGCTCTCTGGAAACACCATATATTTT
TRBJ2-2 | TRBV7-2 | many | . | CASSLAQGGRELFF | TGTGCCAGCAGCTTAGCTCAGGGCGGTCGGGAGCTGTTTTTT
TRBJ2-7 | TRBV20-1 | few | TRBD2 | CSARGSTAAGALSYEQYF | TGCAGTGCTAGAGGTTCCACTGCAGCGGGGGCCTTATCCTACGAGCAGTACTTC
TRBJ2-2 | TRBV7-9 | . | . | CASSLGVRVALEELFF | TGTGCCAGCAGCTTAGGTGTCAGGGTGGCGTTGGAGGAGCTGTTTTTT
TRBJ1-5 | TRBV19 | . | . | CASRQGQSNQPQHF | TGTGCCAGTAGACAAGGACAGAGCAATCAGCCCCAGCATTTT
TRBJ2-5 | TRBV5-5 | many | TRBD2 | CASSPGTSGQETQYF | TGTGCCAGCAGCCCCGGGACTAGCGGCCAAGAGACCCAGTACTTC
TRBJ2-7 | TRBV20-1 | . | TRBD2 | CSASPTGGGPYEQYF | TGCAGTGCTAGCCCCACCGGCGGGGGACCCTACGAGCAGTACTTC
TRBJ2-1 | TRBV20-1 | . | TRBD2 | CSARDFSGKHQSYNEQFF | TGCAGTGCTAGAGATTTTAGCGGGAAACACCAGAGCTACAATGAGCAGTTCTTC
TRBJ2-1 | TRBV28 | many | . | CASSLRPHEQFF | TGTGCCAGCAGTTTACGCCCGCATGAGCAGTTCTTC
TRBJ2-3 | TRBV20-1 | . | . | CSARDRRQRSTDTQYF | TGCAGTGCTAGAGATCGGAGACAGCGTAGCACAGATACGCAGTATTTT
TRBJ1-2 | TRBV7-9 | . | . | CASSPVGTLLNGYTF | TGTGCCAGCAGCCCAGTTGGGACGCTGCTCAATGGCTACACCTTC
TRBJ1-6 | TRBV12-5 | . | TRBD1 | CAIDMGRGGEKLNNSPLHF | TGTGCCATCGATATGGGCAGGGGGGGCGAAAAACTTAATAATTCACCCCTCCACTTT
TRBJ2-2 | TRBV7-8 | many | TRBD1 | CASSSKQGENTGELFF | TGTGCCAGCAGCTCCAAACAGGGGGAGAACACCGGGGAGCTGTTTTTT
TRBJ2-7 | TRBV4-3 | few | . | CASSQDRRTSWEQYF | TGCGCCAGCAGCCAAGATCGAAGAACCTCGTGGGAGCAGTACTTC